These 5 T cell receptor beta chains were sequenced from one sample in a study of T-cell memory formation after mild COVID-19. TCRdb itself ran the 5' RACE reads through MiXCR, one entry per CDR3 protein. The sample has 500,000 to 600,000 distinct CDR3 sequences, roughly 18% seen once. The sequencing input was PBMCs or a T cell subset sorted from them (not recorded which). These receptors were taken from an adult woman who had mild COVID-19 (a few samples of this study predate the infection). Cell type and time point are not known.

CDR3 sequence reads: CASSSGPHEPQHF. CDR3 in DNA: TGCGCCAGCAGCTCGGGACCCCATGAGCCCCAGCATTTT. The chain uses TRBV4-3 and TRBJ1-5; possibly TRBD1 for D (5 bases). V lost 5 bases and J lost 8, with 13 bases in between. Germline-derived CDR1 and CDR2 are LGHNA and YSLEER. This CDR3 comprises 13 residues.

This clonotype has only a few counts. The gene calls are TRBV21-1 and TRBJ2-3; the table's D call, TRBD2, was not checked against the DNA. TRBV21-1 corresponds to a pseudogene. This CDR3 is 16 amino acids long. Here the CDR3 reads CASSKDPRGRADTQYF. DNA of the CDR3: TGTGCCAGCAGCAAAGATCCCAGGGGGAGGGCAGATACGCAGTATTTT.

In this sample, this clonotype turned up a few times. The chain recombines TRBV5-4 with TRBJ2-1, with 12 nucleotides matching TRBD2. The CDR3 covers 17 residues. V trimming: 5 bases; J trimming: 6 bases; junction bases outside the gene matches: 12. CDR1 SGHNT and CDR2 YYREEE come from the germline V gene (reference sequence). Here the CDR3 DNA reads TGTGCCAGCAGTTCCCTCGGCCCGGGACTAGCGGGCAATGAGCAGTTCTTC. Encoded protein: CASSSLGPGLAGNEQFF.

This chain's CDR3 is CASSPRLAGVPYEQYF. Written as DNA, the CDR3 is TGTGCCAGCAGTCCCCGACTAGCGGGAGTACCCTACGAGCAGTACTTC. The genes are TRBV6-2 or TRBV6-3 and TRBJ2-7; 12 bases line up with TRBD2. J gave up 2 bases and V 5 bases, and 7 bases lay outside the gene matches. The CDR3 contains 16 residues. Germline CDR1 and CDR2: MNHEY and SVGEGT.

The J gene is TRBJ2-5, the V gene TRBV9; unclear D gene. V lost 5 bases, J lost 3 bases, and 11 bases lay in between. The germline CDR1 and CDR2 sequences are SGDLS and YYNGEE. CDR3 length equals 13 residues. Here the CDR3 reads CASSSPPKETQYF. As DNA, the CDR3 is TGTGCCAGCAGTAGCCCCCCAAAAGAGACCCAGTACTTC.